Presented here are 11 T cell receptor beta chains from one specimen sequenced in a study of blood T cell repertoires in COVID-19. Sequencing was performed with immunoSEQ multiplex PCR; in TCRdb, only in-frame clones are kept and a portion is missing. The sample includes 150,000 to 200,000 clones, roughly 90% seen only once; the top ten take nearly 5%. The material sequenced was peripheral blood. All receptors come from a man aged 25-45 years with COVID-19, enrolled during active disease.

The chain recombines TRBV15 with TRBJ2-3, with D unclear. Germline CDR1 reads LNHNV; CDR2 reads YYDKDF (reference sequence). Trimming took off 0 bases at V and 1 base at J, with 8 bases between the two ends. CDR3 length: 15 amino acids. CDR3 DNA sequence: TGTGCCACCAGCAGAGATCGACTGGGCACAGATACGCAGTATTTT. Translating gives CATSRDRLGTDTQYF.

The chain employs TRBV7-9 and TRBJ2-7, with 9 bases that match TRBD1. The V and J ends lost 5 bases and 3 bases, in that order; junction bases with no gene match: 5. From germline, CDR1 is SEHNR and CDR2 FQNEAQ (reference sequence). This CDR3 is built from 14 residues. The CDR3 region has the DNA TGTGCCAGCAGCCCCCGGGACAGGGACTACGAGCAGTACTTC. Its translation: CASSPRDRDYEQYF. Full variable domain (rest looked up from reference TRBV7-9 and TRBJ2-7): DTGVSQNPRHKITKRGQNVTFRCDPISEHNRLYWYRQTLGQGPEFLTYFQNEAQLEKSRLLSDRFSAERPKGSFSTLEIQRTEQGDSAMYLCASSPRDRDYEQYFGPGTRLTVT.

The gene calls are TRBV7-9 and TRBJ1-1; D may be TRBD1 (6 bases). Trimming stripped 5 bases from V and 4 bases from J, with 14 bases between. This CDR3 has 14 residues. Germline V CDR1 and CDR2: SEHNR, FQNEAQ (reference sequence). The chain's CDR3 is CASSPDRLGTEAFF. Here the CDR3 DNA reads TGTGCCAGCAGCCCCGACAGGTTGGGCACTGAAGCTTTCTTT.

V usage is TRBV27 and J usage is TRBJ1-1, with a tentative D call TRBD1 (5 bases). Germline CDR1 reads MNHEY; CDR2 reads SMNVEV (reference sequence). The CDR3 loop spans 14 amino acids. Trimming took 2 bases from V and 4 from J, leaving 11 bases between them. CDR3 residues: CASSLMQGSTEAFF. CDR3 in DNA: TGTGCCAGCAGTTTAATGCAGGGAAGCACTGAAGCTTTCTTT.

V is TRBV4-2 and J is TRBJ2-1, with TRBD2 identical over 7 bases. CDR1 and CDR2 (germline): LGHNA, YNFKEQ. V trimming: 1 base; J trimming: 4 bases; junction bases outside the gene matches: 4. The CDR3 has 15 amino acids. CDR3 in amino acids: CASSQAGREYNEQFF. CDR3 nucleotides: TGTGCCAGCAGCCAAGCAGGGAGGGAGTACAATGAGCAGTTCTTC.

The chain carries TRBV10-3 and TRBJ2-7, with a tentative D call TRBD1 (6 bases). Germline V gene data show CDR1 as ENHRY and CDR2 as SYGVKD. The CDR3 extends over 15 amino acids. Deletions cut 3 bases from V and 0 bases from J, with 12 bases between. CDR3 DNA sequence: TGTGCCATCAGTGATCAGGGGACCCTCTCCTACGAGCAGTACTTC. Translation: CAISDQGTLSYEQYF.

The chain uses TRBV5-4 and TRBJ1-2; the D is unclear. This CDR3 spans 12 amino acids. The germline gives CDR1 SGHNT, CDR2 YYREEE (reference sequence). Trimming pared 2 bases from V and 4 bases from J, leaving 6 bases between. The CDR3 here is CASSFGSYGYTF. Here the CDR3 DNA reads TGTGCCAGCAGCTTCGGGTCCTATGGCTACACCTTC.

The rearrangement links TRBV7-3 to TRBJ2-7; TRBD2 agrees at 7 bases. V lost 2 bases, J lost 1 base, and 8 bases stayed unmatched. The CDR3 totals 16 residues. From germline, CDR1 is SGHTA and CDR2 FQGTGA. The CDR3 DNA reads as TGTGCCAGCAGCTTAGATGGGAGGGGAGCGTCCTACGAGCAGTACTTC. It specifies CASSLDGRGASYEQYF.

The CDR3 DNA is TGTGCCAGCAGCCGCCCCTCTAGCGGAGTCACAGATACGCAGTATTTT. Translated, it gives CASSRPSSGVTDTQYF. This chain links TRBV7-9 with TRBJ2-3, with TRBD2 matching over 7 bases. Germline V gene lookup returns CDR1 SEHNR and CDR2 FQNEAQ (reference sequence). Trimming at V came to 5 bases and at J to 2 bases, leaving 10 bases not matched to a gene. CDR3 length: 16 amino acids. Full variable domain (remainder filled in from reference TRBV7-9 and TRBJ2-3): DTGVSQNPRHKITKRGQNVTFRCDPISEHNRLYWYRQTLGQGPEFLTYFQNEAQLEKSRLLSDRFSAERPKGSFSTLEIQRTEQGDSAMYLCASSRPSSGVTDTQYFGPGTRLTVL.

This sequence joins TRBV5-1 and TRBJ2-2; 7 nucleotides line up with TRBD1. V gave up 2 bases and J gave up 1 base; unmatched junction bases: 5. CDR1 is SGHRS and CDR2 is YFSETQ in the germline V gene. The CDR3 length is 16 residues. The CDR3 DNA reads TGCGCCAGCAGCTTCAGGACAGGAGAGAACACCGGGGAGCTGTTTTTT. It codes for CASSFRTGENTGELFF.

This chain connects TRBV25-1 to TRBJ2-3; perhaps TRBD2 as D (5 bases). With 5 bases removed from V and 1 base from J, the gap between germline ends came to 7 bases. This CDR3 region has 13 residues. CDR1 and CDR2 (germline): MGHDK, SYGVNS. For the CDR3, the DNA is TGTGCCAGCAGTTCTAGCCGCACAGATACGCAGTATTTT. Encoded protein: CASSSSRTDTQYF.